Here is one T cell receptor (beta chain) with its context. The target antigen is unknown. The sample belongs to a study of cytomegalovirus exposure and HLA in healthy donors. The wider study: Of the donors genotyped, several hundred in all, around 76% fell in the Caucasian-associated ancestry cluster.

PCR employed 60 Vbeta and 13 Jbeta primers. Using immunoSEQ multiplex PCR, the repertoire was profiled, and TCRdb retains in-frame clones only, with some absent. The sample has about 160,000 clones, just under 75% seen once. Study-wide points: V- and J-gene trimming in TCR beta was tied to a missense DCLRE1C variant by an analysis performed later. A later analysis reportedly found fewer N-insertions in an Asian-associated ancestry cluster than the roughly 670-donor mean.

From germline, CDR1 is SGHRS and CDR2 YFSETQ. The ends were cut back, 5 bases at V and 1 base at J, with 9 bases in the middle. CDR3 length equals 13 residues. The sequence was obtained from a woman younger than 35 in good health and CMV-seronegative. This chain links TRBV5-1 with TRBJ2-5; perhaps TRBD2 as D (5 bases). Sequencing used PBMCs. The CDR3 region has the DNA TGCGCCAGCAGTAGTAGCGCCCAAGAGACCCAGTACTTC. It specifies CASSSSAQETQYF.